The 31 T cell receptor beta chains given below trace back to one sample, sequenced in a study of CD8 T cells in Susac syndrome. Random hexamers were used to reverse transcribe the RNA input (about 0.5 to 1 ug). TCRdb re-analysed the immunoSEQ multiplex PCR reads in MiXCR, keeping a single row per CDR3 protein. Among a few hundred thousand distinct CDR3 sequences, roughly 96% were seen once, and the ten largest hold roughly 0.1%. The sequenced material came from CD4+ T cells from PBMCs. These receptors came from a human donor with multiple sclerosis.

CDR3 bases: TGTGCCAGCAGTACCGAAGCTCGACTGGGCACAGATACGCAGTATTTT. This translates into CASSTEARLGTDTQYF. The chain employs TRBV12-3 or TRBV12-4 and TRBJ2-3; D is unresolved. V lost 5 bases and J lost 1, with 16 bases in between. This CDR3 contains 16 residues.

The gene calls are TRBV27 and TRBJ1-1; 11 nucleotides line up with TRBD1. CDR1 is MNHEY, CDR2 SMNVEV, per germline (reference sequence). This CDR3 is 16 amino acids long. The V segment lost 2 bases and the J segment 2 bases; nucleotides outside the gene matches: 4. CDR3 region: CASSLKRTGGNTEAFF. The CDR3 nucleotides are TGTGCCAGCAGTTTAAAACGGACAGGGGGCAACACTGAAGCTTTCTTT.

The V and J genes are TRBV18 and TRBJ2-5; either TRBD1 or TRBD2 may fit D (5 bases each). This CDR3 has 17 residues. The V end lost 3 bases, the J end lost 1 base, and 18 bases lay between the germline ends. Germline CDR1 is KGHSH and CDR2 is LQKENI. The CDR3 region is CASSPLFSGTSQETQYF. The DNA of the CDR3 is TGTGCCAGCTCACCGCTATTCTCCGGGACCAGCCAAGAGACCCAGTACTTC.

V gene TRBV18 combines with J gene TRBJ2-5; no reliable D call. CDR1 KGHSH and CDR2 LQKENI come from the germline V gene. The CDR3 is 16 residues long. Trimming pared 2 bases from V and 1 base from J, leaving 14 bases between. Here the CDR3 DNA reads TGTGCCAGCTCACCATCGAAGGTGGCTACCCAAGAGACCCAGTACTTC. Translating gives CASSPSKVATQETQYF.

This sequence joins TRBV6-5 and TRBJ2-5; D ambiguous. V lost 2 bases, J lost 6 bases, and 10 bases lay in between. The CDR3 spans 13 residues. CDR1 and CDR2 (germline): MNHEY, SVGAGI. The CDR3 DNA reads as TGTGCCAGCAGTTACGGGAACCAGAAGACCCAGTACTTC. Translating it yields CASSYGNQKTQYF.

This chain joins TRBV2 and TRBJ2-2, with 8 bases identical to TRBD2. Trimming removed 6 bases from V and 7 bases from J; junction bases left unmatched: 4. This CDR3 comprises 13 residues. Germline V gene lookup returns CDR1 SNHLY and CDR2 FYNNEI. CDR3 sequence: CASRPSGGGELFF. CDR3 in DNA: TGTGCCAGCAGGCCGAGCGGGGGCGGGGAGCTGTTTTTT.

The rearrangement links TRBV5-4 to TRBJ2-2, with TRBD1 matching over 10 bases. This CDR3 region has 14 residues. The germline V gene has CDR1 SGHNT and CDR2 YYREEE (reference sequence). V gave up 4 bases and J gave up 5 bases; unmatched junction bases: 2. DNA of the CDR3: TGTGCCAGCAGCGACAGGGGGCCTACCGGGGAGCTGTTTTTT. It codes for CASSDRGPTGELFF.

This clonotype was detected once. The chain couples TRBV6-5 to TRBJ2-1, with D perhaps TRBD2 (5 bases). With 6 bases removed from V and 9 bases from J, the gap between germline ends came to 12 bases. The CDR3 length is 12 residues. The germline V gene encodes CDR1 MNHEY and CDR2 SVGAGI. DNA of the CDR3: TGTGCCAGCAGAGAGGGTTTGGGTGAGCAGTTCTTC. It yields the protein CASREGLGEQFF.

This clonotype was counted only a few times. This chain uses TRBV7-2 with TRBJ2-1; D remains unclear. Looked up from germline, CDR1 is SGHTA and CDR2 is FQGNSA. V shed 8 bases and J shed 9 bases, with 17 bases lying between them. The CDR3 is 13 residues long. CDR3 amino acids: CASGEPPGGEQFF. DNA of the CDR3: TGTGCCAGCGGCGAGCCCCCGGGTGGTGAGCAGTTCTTC.

The chain recombines TRBV29-1 with TRBJ1-2; no reliable D call. This CDR3 contains 12 residues. CDR1 and CDR2 from the germline V gene are SQVTM and ANQGSEA. The V gene lost 6 bases and the J gene lost 7 bases, with 15 bases spanning the gap. Here the CDR3 DNA reads TGCAGCGTGGGAGGAAGGGCTGGTGGCTACACCTTC. The encoded protein is CSVGGRAGGYTF.

The chain is built from TRBV7-8 and TRBJ1-6; tentative D call: TRBD1 (6 bases). V lost 5 bases and J lost 10, with 12 bases in between. Germline assignment: CDR1 SGHVS and CDR2 FQNEAQ. The CDR3 sequence is 13 residues long. This chain's CDR3 is CASSMGAVSPLHF. The CDR3 DNA follows: TGTGCCAGCAGCATGGGGGCGGTGTCACCCCTCCACTTT.

V is TRBV7-3 and J is TRBJ2-2; 7 bases map to TRBD1. With 5 bases clipped from V and 3 bases from J, the junction kept 9 bases outside the gene matches. The V gene's germline CDR1 is SGHTA and CDR2 FQGTGA. The CDR3 is 16 residues long. CDR3 protein: CASSEGGRGHTGELFF. The DNA for the CDR3 is TGTGCCAGCAGCGAAGGGGGCAGGGGCCACACCGGGGAGCTGTTTTTT.

Written as DNA, the CDR3 is TGTGCCAGCAGTTGGGTCAGGGGTAATTCACCCCTCCACTTT. Translating gives CASSWVRGNSPLHF. This sequence joins TRBV28 and TRBJ1-6, with TRBD1 as a possible D gene (6 bases). Germline values: CDR1 MDHEN, CDR2 SYDVKM. The CDR3 is made up of 14 amino acids. Deletions cut 4 bases from V and 6 bases from J, with 10 bases between.

The chain employs TRBV20-1 and TRBJ2-7, with 11 bases that match TRBD1. Germline lookup yields CDR1 DFQATT and CDR2 SNEGSKA (reference sequence). J gave up 7 bases and V 6 bases, and 11 bases lay outside the gene matches. This CDR3 contains 14 residues. CDR3 sequence: CSAGIGQGAREQYF. The CDR3 region has the DNA TGCAGTGCCGGGATCGGACAGGGGGCGCGAGAGCAGTACTTC.

This chain links TRBV6-4 with TRBJ1-4; 7 bases match TRBD1. V lost 7 bases to trimming and J lost 5 bases; unmatched junction nucleotides: 4. The CDR3 extends over 13 amino acids. Germline CDR1 and CDR2: MRHNA and SNTAGT. The CDR3 nucleotides are TGTGCCAGCAAACCGACAGGGAATGAAAAACTGTTTTTT. Translating it yields CASKPTGNEKLFF.

The chain couples TRBV20-1 to TRBJ1-1, with unresolved D. From germline, CDR1 is DFQATT and CDR2 SNEGSKA (reference sequence). This CDR3 spans 11 amino acids. The V gene lost 3 bases and the J gene lost 5 bases, with 7 bases spanning the gap. The CDR3 protein is CSASSVTEAFF. The DNA for the CDR3 is TGCAGTGCTAGTAGTGTTACTGAAGCTTTCTTT.

This chain uses TRBV29-1 with TRBJ1-1; TRBD1 matches 7 bases. The CDR3 has 14 amino acids. The germline V gene has CDR1 SQVTM and CDR2 ANQGSEA. J lost 5 bases, V lost 6 bases, and 12 bases had no gene match. As DNA, the CDR3 is TGCAGCGTGACGGTGACAGGGCGGAGGACTGAAGCTTTCTTT. Translated, it gives CSVTVTGRRTEAFF.

The chain couples TRBV5-4 to TRBJ2-7; 9 bases line up with TRBD1. Germline V gene sequence: CDR1 SGHNT, CDR2 YYREEE (reference sequence). The CDR3 spans 12 residues. Trimming cost V 4 bases and J 7 bases; bases outside gene matches: 3. CDR3 bases: TGTGCCAGCAGCCGGACAGGGGATGAGCAGTACTTC. This gives the protein CASSRTGDEQYF. The complete variable domain, with remaining parts taken from reference TRBV5-4 and TRBJ2-7, reads ETGVTQSPTHLIKTRGQQVTLRCSSQSGHNTVSWYQQALGQGPQFIFQYYREEENGRGNFPPRFSGLQFPNYSSELNVNALELDDSALYLCASSRTGDEQYFGPGTRLTVT.

V and J are TRBV11-2 and TRBJ2-3; 11 nucleotides match TRBD1. Trimming cost V 5 bases and J 4 bases; bases outside gene matches: 5. This CDR3 is built from 15 residues. Germline V lookup: CDR1 SGHAT, CDR2 FQNNGV. As DNA, the CDR3 is TGTGCCAGCAGCCGCCGGGACAGGGGGTCAGATACGCAGTATTTT. Translation gives CASSRRDRGSDTQYF.

The V gene is TRBV30, the J gene TRBJ1-4; 7 bases are shared with TRBD1. Germline V gene lookup returns CDR1 GTSNPN and CDR2 SVGIG (reference sequence). This CDR3 region has 14 residues. The junction had 12 bases not matched to a gene; V was cut back by 3 bases and J by 11 bases. The CDR3 sequence: CAWSGTAGRHKLFF. CDR3 in DNA: TGTGCCTGGAGCGGGACAGCGGGACGGCATAAACTGTTTTTT. Full variable domain (rest looked up from reference TRBV30 and TRBJ1-4): SQTIHQWPATLVQPVGSPLSLECTVEGTSNPNLYWYRQAAGRGLQLLFYSVGIGQISSEVPQNLSASRPQDRQFILSSKKLLLSDSGFYLCAWSGTAGRHKLFFGSGTQLSVL.

This chain links TRBV24-1 with TRBJ2-3; D is perhaps TRBD1 or TRBD2 (5 bases each). CDR1 is KGHDR, CDR2 SFDVKD, per germline. The CDR3 loop spans 14 amino acids. The germline V and J ends were trimmed by 4 bases and 9 bases, with 16 bases remaining between them. CDR3 sequence: CATSESGVGTTQYF. The CDR3 nucleotides read TGTGCCACCAGTGAATCCGGGGTTGGGACCACGCAGTATTTT.

This sequence joins TRBV29-1 and TRBJ1-1; D gene unclear. The CDR3 contains 13 residues. V was pared by 5 bases and J by 0 bases, with 10 bases between. The germline gives CDR1 SQVTM, CDR2 ANQGSEA. CDR3 amino acids: CSVSGRLNTEAFF. CDR3 nucleotides: TGCAGCGTTTCTGGCAGGTTGAACACTGAAGCTTTCTTT.

The V gene is TRBV20-1, the J gene TRBJ2-3; the D gene is possibly TRBD2 (6 bases). Germline lookup yields CDR1 DFQATT and CDR2 SNEGSKA (reference sequence). V lost 5 bases to trimming and J lost 2 bases, with 11 bases between them. The CDR3 runs 13 residues. CDR3 nucleotide sequence: TGCAGTGCTGTTATAGCGGCCACAGATACGCAGTATTTT. It is translated as CSAVIAATDTQYF.

Here the CDR3 reads CASSALGGGSSYNEQFF. The CDR3 region has the DNA TGTGCCAGCAGCGCCCTCGGTGGAGGGTCGTCCTACAATGAGCAGTTCTTC. V is TRBV9 and J is TRBJ2-1, with D perhaps matching TRBD2 (6 bases). Per the germline V gene, CDR1 is SGDLS and CDR2 is YYNGEE. V was trimmed by 3 bases and J by 1 base, leaving 17 bases between them. The CDR3 totals 17 residues.

This chain joins TRBV28 and TRBJ2-7; the match to TRBD1 covers 9 bases. The CDR3 totals 18 residues. V was clipped by 5 bases and J by 1 base; unmatched bases: 15. Germline CDR1 MDHEN, CDR2 SYDVKM. CDR3 bases: TGTGCCAGCAGTCGCTTTATTCCGGGACAGGGAAGATCCTACGAGCAGTACTTC. Translated: CASSRFIPGQGRSYEQYF.

This chain connects TRBV13 to TRBJ2-7; possibly TRBD1 or TRBD2 for D (5 bases each). V was trimmed by 4 bases and J by 9 bases, leaving 16 bases between them. CDR3 length: 13 residues. Germline loops: CDR1 PRHDT, CDR2 FYEKMQ (reference sequence). This CDR3 reads CASSWDVGPRQYF. In DNA form, the CDR3 reads TGTGCCAGCAGCTGGGACGTAGGACCCAGGCAGTACTTC.

The V gene is TRBV28, the J gene TRBJ1-5, with 8 bases that match TRBD1. Germline assignment: CDR1 MDHEN and CDR2 SYDVKM. This CDR3 is built from 15 residues. J lost 0 bases, V lost 6 bases, and 4 bases had no gene match. CDR3 loop: CASRGQGTSNQPQHF. DNA for the CDR3: TGTGCCAGCAGAGGACAGGGAACTAGCAATCAGCCCCAGCATTTT.

The chain has TRBV27 and TRBJ2-1; D uncertain. V was clipped by 5 bases and J by 7 bases, with 6 bases between them. The CDR3 is made up of 11 amino acids. Germline V gene sequence: CDR1 MNHEY, CDR2 SMNVEV (reference sequence). CDR3 DNA sequence: TGTGCCAGCAGTAGGTGGAATGAGCAGTTCTTC. Translation gives CASSRWNEQFF.

In this sample, this clonotype turned up once. V and J are TRBV20-1 and TRBJ1-3, with 9 positions matching TRBD1. The CDR3 loop spans 15 amino acids. The J segment lost 0 bases and the V segment lost 5 bases, leaving 5 bases of the junction unmatched. CDR1 DFQATT and CDR2 SNEGSKA come from the germline V gene (reference sequence). CDR3 DNA: TGCAGTGCTTCCCCGGGACAGGGCTCTGGAAACACCATATATTTT. Protein: CSASPGQGSGNTIYF.

The rearrangement uses TRBV13 and TRBJ2-7; D remains ambiguous. The CDR3 loop spans 13 amino acids. V lost 7 bases, J lost 3 bases, and 13 bases lay in between. Germline lookup yields CDR1 PRHDT and CDR2 FYEKMQ (reference sequence). The chain's CDR3 is CASTPDIRYEQYF. DNA for the CDR3: TGTGCCAGCACTCCCGATATACGCTACGAGCAGTACTTC. Supplemented by reference TRBV13 and TRBJ2-7, the full variable domain reads AAGVIQSPRHLIKEKRETATLKCYPIPRHDTVYWYQQGPGQDPQFLISFYEKMQSDKGSIPDRFSAQQFSDYHSELNMSSLELGDSALYFCASTPDIRYEQYFGPGTRLTVT.

The V gene is TRBV30, the J gene TRBJ1-2; tentative D call: TRBD1 (5 bases). The CDR3 consists of 13 residues. Looked up from germline, CDR1 is GTSNPN and CDR2 is SVGIG (reference sequence). V was shortened by 4 bases and J by 7 bases, with 16 bases between the two germline ends. The CDR3 loop is CAWTTGTVFGYTF. DNA for the CDR3: TGTGCCTGGACTACCGGGACGGTATTTGGCTACACCTTC.